This T cell receptor (beta chain) was captured in a study of human T cells and chemical hapten exposure. At the level of the study: Small pooled library volume differences chiefly drove per-sample TCR yield variation.

Original analysis: Between 23,224 and 690,600 TCRs appeared in each sample, and the median stood at roughly 95,000. One entry per CDR3 protein results from TCRdb running MiXCR on the RACE reads. The V and J calls and clone size come from TCRdb's table, not from the authors' own analysis. The profile shows 65,000 to 95,000 distinct CDR3 sequences, about 6.6% of them singletons. V lost 5 bases and J lost 3, with 10 bases in between. This CDR3 contains 13 residues. General study findings and limits: DPC sensitization produced no change in TCRs with frequency above 1 in 1000.

About this clonotype itself: As yet, its antigen is unknown.

Documented time point: patch test 2, 6 weeks after DPC sensitization. Treatment of the sample: therapeutic diphenylcyclopropenone sensitization with weekly scalp DPC. This chain uses TRBV12-3 or TRBV12-4 with TRBJ1-1; no reliable D call. This receptor was obtained from a young woman with alopecia areata. Some clones in this sample may be carry-over from other donors' samples. The specimen comprised whole blood, sampled in connection with sensitization to the hapten diphenylcyclopropenone (DPC). The CDR3 sequence: CASSTRRYTEAFF. CDR3 nucleotide sequence: TGTGCCAGCAGTACAAGGAGGTACACTGAAGCTTTCTTT.